These 29 T cell receptor beta chains originate from one sample sequenced in a study of T cell responses to AZD1222 COVID-19 vaccine. Generated by immunoSEQ multiplex PCR, the TCRdb table keeps only in-frame clones and is missing some. The table records more than 100,000 clones, around 89% of them present only once. The sample in question was peripheral blood, obtained on day 0 of AZD1222 vaccination. The receptors shown here come from an adult in good health.

V gene TRBV29-1 combines with J gene TRBJ1-1; D remains unclear. Trimming took 4 bases from V and 10 from J, leaving 22 bases between them. The germline gives CDR1 SQVTM, CDR2 ANQGSEA. CDR3 length equals 14 residues. CDR3 in DNA: TGCAGCGTTGTTTCTCGCCTAGGACTGACCGCAGCTTTCTTT. It translates to CSVVSRLGLTAAFF.

The chain carries TRBV6-4 and TRBJ2-5; maybe TRBD2 (7 bases). Trimming shortened V by 4 bases and J by 4 bases, and 16 bases separated the two germline ends. The CDR3 runs to 15 residues. CDR1 and CDR2 (germline): MRHNA, SNTAGT. CDR3 in amino acids: CASSATGGPAETQYF. CDR3 DNA sequence: TGTGCCAGCAGTGCAACCGGGGGGCCCGCAGAGACCCAGTACTTC.

V and J are TRBV9 and TRBJ1-1; D uncertain. The CDR3 length is 16 residues. From germline, CDR1 is SGDLS and CDR2 YYNGEE. Trimming stripped 0 bases from V and 0 bases from J, with 12 bases between. DNA for the CDR3: TGTGCCAGCAGCGTAGTAGCATCCGCTATGAACACTGAAGCTTTCTTT. Encoded protein: CASSVVASAMNTEAFF.

The rearrangement joins TRBV15 to TRBJ1-4; 9 positions match TRBD1. The trim removed 5 bases at V and 7 bases at J, leaving 5 bases unmatched. The CDR3 has 14 amino acids. Germline loops: CDR1 LNHNV, CDR2 YYDKDF (reference sequence). The CDR3 spells CATSRRDRVEKLFF. CDR3 coding DNA: TGTGCCACCAGCCGCCGGGACAGGGTTGAAAAACTGTTTTTT.

This chain connects TRBV12-3 or TRBV12-4 to TRBJ1-2; weak D call: TRBD1 (5 bases). CDR3 length equals 12 residues. V lost 6 bases to trimming and J lost 8 bases, with 13 bases between them. The CDR3 here is CASRPSGGGYTF. CDR3 DNA sequence: TGTGCCAGCAGGCCATCCGGGGGGGGCTACACCTTC.

The J gene is TRBJ2-7, the V gene TRBV4-1, with TRBD1 identical over 7 bases. The V gene end was trimmed by 0 bases and the J gene end by 7 bases; junction bases not matched to a gene: 12. CDR1 and CDR2 (germline): MGHRA, YSYEKL. This CDR3 has 16 amino acids. The CDR3 DNA is TGCGCCAGCAGCCAAGATCCGGGGCAGGGGGTAGGGGAGCAGTACTTC. Protein sequence: CASSQDPGQGVGEQYF.

The chain uses TRBV25-1 and TRBJ2-2, with 14 bases that match TRBD2. Germline trimming cut 4 bases from V and 2 bases from J; bases unmatched to any gene: 6. This CDR3 is 18 amino acids long. Germline V lookup: CDR1 MGHDK, CDR2 SYGVNS. CDR3 amino acids: CASSARLAGGLNTGELFF. CDR3 nucleotide sequence: TGTGCCAGCAGTGCCAGACTAGCGGGGGGGCTAAACACCGGGGAGCTGTTTTTT.

This clone has a handful of counts. The chain has TRBV19 and TRBJ1-2, with TRBD1 identical over 10 bases. The CDR3 spans 15 residues. Losses at the gene ends were 3 bases for V and 4 bases for J; bases not matched to a gene: 5. Per germline, CDR1 LNHDA and CDR2 SQIVND (reference sequence). CDR3 coding DNA: TGTGCCAGTAGTATCCCGGGACAGGGGACCTATGGCTACACCTTC. It translates to CASSIPGQGTYGYTF.

In its sample, this clone was seen a few times. The CDR3 here is CASRLFGRGANYGYTF. CDR3 in DNA: TGTGCCAGCCGCTTGTTTGGACGGGGGGCTAACTATGGCTACACCTTC. The chain employs TRBV2 and TRBJ1-2; tentatively, D is TRBD1 (5 bases). The germline V and J ends were trimmed by 8 bases and 0 bases, with 19 bases remaining between them. The germline CDR1 and CDR2 sequences are SNHLY and FYNNEI. This CDR3 region has 16 residues. Full variable domain (missing parts from reference TRBV2 and TRBJ1-2): EPEVTQTPSHQVTQMGQEVILRCVPISNHLYFYWYRQILGQKVEFLVSFYNNEISEKSEIFDDQFSVERPDGSNFTLKIRSTKLEDSAMYFCASRLFGRGANYGYTFGSGTRLTVV.

Only one count was recorded for this clone. The CDR3 coding sequence is TGCGCCAGCAGCCCTCTCGCCCGGCAGAACTATGGCTACACCTTC. This translates into CASSPLARQNYGYTF. This chain joins TRBV4-1 and TRBJ1-2, with D hard to call. CDR3 length: 15 residues. The germline V and J ends were trimmed by 4 bases and 2 bases, with 14 bases remaining between them. Germline V gives CDR1 MGHRA, CDR2 YSYEKL.

V usage is TRBV5-5 and J usage is TRBJ2-7; tentatively, D is TRBD1 (6 bases). Germline V gene lookup returns CDR1 SGHKS and CDR2 YYEKEE (reference sequence). The length of the CDR3 is 13 residues. Trimming cost V 0 bases and J 4 bases, with 8 bases left between them. Here the CDR3 reads CASSLADRYEQYF. Here the CDR3 DNA reads TGTGCCAGCAGCTTGGCCGACAGGTACGAGCAGTACTTC.

The gene calls are TRBV7-8 and TRBJ1-5; 9 bases map to TRBD1. Germline assignment: CDR1 SGHVS and CDR2 FQNEAQ. The V and J ends lost 6 bases and 10 bases, in that order; junction bases with no gene match: 13. This CDR3 is 15 amino acids long. CDR3: CASRASEGQGSPQHF. Here the CDR3 DNA reads TGTGCCAGCAGAGCCTCCGAGGGACAGGGTTCCCCCCAGCATTTT.

The rearrangement uses TRBV14 and TRBJ1-2; 7 bases are shared with TRBD1. V shed 4 bases and J 4 bases; nucleotides not matched to a gene: 3. Germline V gene lookup returns CDR1 SGHDN and CDR2 FVKESK. The CDR3 covers 13 residues. The CDR3 DNA reads as TGTGCCAGCAGCCCCGACAGGGCCTATGGCTACACCTTC. This gives the protein CASSPDRAYGYTF.

This chain joins TRBV7-2 and TRBJ1-2, with D unresolved. CDR1 is SGHTA, CDR2 FQGNSA, per germline. V gave up 0 bases and J gave up 8 bases, with 10 bases separating them. There are 13 residues in the CDR3. The DNA of the CDR3 is TGTGCCAGCAGCTTAGCACCTCATGCGGGCTACACCTTC. Amino acids: CASSLAPHAGYTF.

This rearrangement joins TRBV27 to TRBJ2-5; D unclear. This CDR3 is built from 13 residues. Germline loops: CDR1 MNHEY, CDR2 SMNVEV (reference sequence). V was clipped by 3 bases and J by 0 bases, with 5 bases between them. For the CDR3, the DNA is TGTGCCAGCAGTTTTAAGTACCAAGAGACCCAGTACTTC. Protein product: CASSFKYQETQYF.

CDR3 nucleotides: TGTGCCAGCAGTATGGGGAGGTATAGCAATCAGCCCCAGCATTTT. Protein sequence: CASSMGRYSNQPQHF. The gene calls are TRBV27 and TRBJ1-5, with no clear D. Germline V CDR1 and CDR2: MNHEY, SMNVEV (reference sequence). Trimming removed 5 bases at V and 0 bases at J, with 11 bases between. This CDR3 is built from 15 residues.

V is TRBV2 and J is TRBJ1-1; D perhaps matches TRBD1 (5 bases). V was clipped by 6 bases and J by 10 bases, with 18 bases between them. Germline assignment: CDR1 SNHLY and CDR2 FYNNEI. The length of the CDR3 is 13 residues. DNA for the CDR3: TGTGCCAGCAGACAAGAGATGGGGCAGGGAGCTTTCTTT. Translated: CASRQEMGQGAFF.

The rearrangement uses TRBV2 and TRBJ1-2; the D gene is possibly TRBD1 (5 bases). The ends were cut back, 6 bases at V and 4 bases at J, with 12 bases in the middle. The CDR3 spans 13 residues. CDR1 SNHLY and CDR2 FYNNEI come from the germline V gene. For the CDR3, the DNA is TGTGCCAGCAGGTTGACAGAGAGCTATGGCTACACCTTC. Translating it yields CASRLTESYGYTF.

This clone was recorded only once. V gene TRBV6-5 combines with J gene TRBJ1-1, with a weak D call TRBD1 (5 bases). V dropped 4 bases and J dropped 4 bases, with 16 bases sitting between them. Per the germline V gene, CDR1 is MNHEY and CDR2 is SVGAGI. The CDR3 runs 15 residues. Here the CDR3 reads CASSSPDEGVTEAFF. The DNA of the CDR3 is TGTGCCAGCAGTTCGCCGGACGAAGGGGTCACTGAAGCTTTCTTT.

This clone was counted once. V gene TRBV6-5 combines with J gene TRBJ2-3; D remains unclear. There are 15 residues in the CDR3. Germline V gene lookup returns CDR1 MNHEY and CDR2 SVGAGI. The V end lost 3 bases, the J end lost 0 bases, and 10 bases lay between the germline ends. For the CDR3, the DNA is TGTGCCAGCAGTTATTTCGGACGGAGCACAGATACGCAGTATTTT. Protein: CASSYFGRSTDTQYF.

This clone was seen more than once but under ten times. The chain recombines TRBV7-8 with TRBJ2-7; 8 bases align to TRBD1. V was clipped by 5 bases and J by 1 base; unmatched bases: 7. Looked up from germline, CDR1 is SGHVS and CDR2 is FQNEAQ. This CDR3 contains 15 residues. For the CDR3, the DNA is TGTGCCAGCAGCCCCTCGAGGACAGGGTCCTACGAGCAGTACTTC. Translating it yields CASSPSRTGSYEQYF.

This chain connects TRBV7-8 to TRBJ1-1, with a tentative D call TRBD1 (6 bases). V was shortened by 1 base and J by 2 bases, with 14 bases between the two germline ends. Germline lookup yields CDR1 SGHVS and CDR2 FQNEAQ. The CDR3 contains 16 residues. The CDR3 DNA reads TGTGCCAGCAGCTTAGTGGGACAATTTTTCAACACTGAAGCTTTCTTT. Its protein product is CASSLVGQFFNTEAFF.

The rearrangement links TRBV5-1 to TRBJ2-7, with 9 bases fitting TRBD1. The CDR3 length is 14 residues. Germline V gene sequence: CDR1 SGHRS, CDR2 YFSETQ. Unmatched junction bases numbered 1, after V lost 0 bases and J lost 3 bases. CDR3 region: CASSLGGQGYEQYF. The CDR3 bases are TGCGCCAGCAGCTTGGGGGGACAGGGCTACGAGCAGTACTTC.

The chain carries TRBV19 and TRBJ1-2; D not certain. In germline, CDR1 is LNHDA, CDR2 SQIVND (reference sequence). Trimming removed 1 base from V and 8 bases from J, with 11 bases in between. The CDR3 totals 13 residues. CDR3 protein: CASSIVSAWGYTF. CDR3 DNA: TGTGCCAGTAGTATAGTATCCGCTTGGGGCTACACCTTC.

The CDR3 nucleotides read TGTGCCAGCAGTTACTCGAGAGAGACCCAGTACTTC. This codes for CASSYSRETQYF. The rearrangement uses TRBV6-5 and TRBJ2-5; no clear D gene. V was clipped by 0 bases and J by 4 bases, with 3 bases between them. This CDR3 has 12 amino acids. Germline assignment: CDR1 MNHEY and CDR2 SVGAGI.

J is TRBJ1-5 and V is TRBV16; no firm D call. The CDR3 has 11 residues. V was clipped by 2 bases and J by 6 bases, with 2 bases between them. Germline loops: CDR1 KGHSY, CDR2 FQNENV. The CDR3 sequence is CASSQLQPQHF. CDR3 nucleotide sequence: TGTGCCAGCAGCCAACTTCAGCCCCAGCATTTT.

This rearrangement joins TRBV6-5 to TRBJ2-3; D may be TRBD1 (5 bases). Trimming took off 2 bases at V and 2 bases at J, with 11 bases between the two ends. Per germline, CDR1 MNHEY and CDR2 SVGAGI. The CDR3 is made up of 15 amino acids. The CDR3 reads CASSYLDKNTDTQYF. CDR3 sequence (DNA): TGTGCCAGCAGTTACCTGGACAAGAACACAGATACGCAGTATTTT.

The gene calls are TRBV4-3 and TRBJ2-3, with D perhaps matching TRBD1 (5 bases). This CDR3 has 13 residues. Trimming took 1 base from V and 11 from J, leaving 13 bases between them. Germline lookup yields CDR1 LGHNA and CDR2 YSLEER. The CDR3 spells CASSQGRVGWQYF. In DNA, the CDR3 is TGCGCCAGCAGCCAAGGCAGGGTCGGGTGGCAGTATTTT.

The rearrangement links TRBV7-3 to TRBJ2-1; tentative D call: TRBD2 (5 bases). Deletions cut 3 bases from V and 6 bases from J, with 12 bases between. The germline CDR1 and CDR2 sequences are SGHTA and FQGTGA. The CDR3 spans 14 residues. CDR3 sequence reads: CASSFGVLFNEQFF. DNA of the CDR3: TGTGCCAGCAGCTTCGGGGTTTTGTTCAATGAGCAGTTCTTC. The full variable domain, its missing parts supplied by reference TRBV7-3 and TRBJ2-1, is GAGVSQTPSNKVTEKGKYVELRCDPISGHTALYWYRQSLGQGPEFLIYFQGTGAADDSGLPNDRFFAVRPEGSVSTLKIQRTERGDSAVYLCASSFGVLFNEQFFGPGTRLTVL.